A selection of T cell receptor beta chains follows, all from one sample in a study of T cell clusters in autoimmune cytopenias. TCRdb re-called the multiplex PCR reads; every CDR3 protein appears as one record, without DNA. Its listing shows nearly 7,000 distinct CDR3 sequences. Another study also made use of these data, one on T cell repertoires in aging, cancer and after chemotherapy.

The specimen sequenced was peripheral blood. Every receptor here comes from a human donor in good health. Both conserved end residues are part of each CDR3. Some rows mark clone size as missing; the rest say once, few, many or name a class of expanded clone.

TRBV12-3/TRBV12-4	TRBJ2-1	NA	CATAGPAGEQFF
TRBV12-3/TRBV12-4	TRBJ2-3	NA	CASRDRVSGDTQYF
TRBV30	TRBJ2-1	medium-sized	CAWTAGSHKEQFF
TRBV20-1	TRBJ2-7	medium-sized	CSAREGTIAEQYF
TRBV4-3	TRBJ2-7	NA	CASSQDWTDHTYEQYF
TRBV6-6	TRBJ1-5	NA	CATKDPSNQPQHF
TRBV19	TRBJ1-5	NA	CASSIDRGGLGNQPQHF
TRBV5-6	TRBJ2-3	NA	CASRRTSTDTQYF
TRBV12-3/TRBV12-4	TRBJ1-2	NA	CASRVSGQFYGYTF
TRBV19	TRBJ2-3	NA	CASSSQAGGTDTQYF
TRBV12-3/TRBV12-4	TRBJ2-3	NA	CASSFGTSGGPQYF
TRBV6-2/TRBV6-3	TRBJ1-5	NA	CASSGQDRGGFSNQPQHF
TRBV18	TRBJ1-6	NA	CASSPSGSSGRDRVSPLHF
TRBV6-1	TRBJ2-1	medium-sized	CASSGWGGNEQFF
TRBV19	TRBJ2-1	medium-sized	CASSISLPNEQFF
TRBV12-3/TRBV12-4	TRBJ2-3	NA	CATRKGAGIKDTQYF
TRBV19	TRBJ2-7	medium-sized	CASSSGQGYVDEQYF
TRBV15	TRBJ2-5	NA	CATSRANRETQYF
TRBV24-1	TRBJ2-5	NA	CATTRTGGIQETQYF
TRBV6-1	TRBJ1-2	medium-sized	CASSETWAGGGWYGYTF
TRBV20-1	TRBJ1-5	NA	CSASYSPADQPQHF
TRBV12-3/TRBV12-4	TRBJ1-5	NA	CASSSDRVGGPQHF
TRBV6-5	TRBJ1-5	medium-sized	CASSYQGGNQPQHF
TRBV6-5	TRBJ2-3	NA	CASKRTGGRSDTQYF
TRBV6-5	TRBJ1-2	NA	CANRQWGNYGYTF
TRBV5-5	TRBJ2-7	medium-sized	CASSLVGGSSYEQYF
TRBV20-1	TRBJ1-3	NA	CSARFGPGAGNTIYF
TRBV27	TRBJ2-5	NA	CASSLFNGPNEETQYF
TRBV29-1	TRBJ2-7	NA	CSVRTGSYEQYF
TRBV15	TRBJ1-4	NA	CATSRDLTGRNEKLFF
TRBV6-2/TRBV6-3	TRBJ2-7	NA	CASSQLYEQYF
TRBV7-2	TRBJ2-3	NA	CASSLVSRGGDTQYF
TRBV5-6	TRBJ2-7	medium-sized	CASRPGLAGFNPYEQYF
TRBV30	TRBJ1-5	medium-sized	CAWSGEYSNQPQHF
TRBV12-3/TRBV12-4	TRBJ2-2	medium-sized	CASSLAPLTRIGGELFF
TRBV7-6	TRBJ2-1	NA	CASSLDQGAEQFF
TRBV27	TRBJ2-5	NA	CASSRDRRAKETQYF
TRBV12-3/TRBV12-4	TRBJ1-1	NA	CASSLGGDNTEAFF